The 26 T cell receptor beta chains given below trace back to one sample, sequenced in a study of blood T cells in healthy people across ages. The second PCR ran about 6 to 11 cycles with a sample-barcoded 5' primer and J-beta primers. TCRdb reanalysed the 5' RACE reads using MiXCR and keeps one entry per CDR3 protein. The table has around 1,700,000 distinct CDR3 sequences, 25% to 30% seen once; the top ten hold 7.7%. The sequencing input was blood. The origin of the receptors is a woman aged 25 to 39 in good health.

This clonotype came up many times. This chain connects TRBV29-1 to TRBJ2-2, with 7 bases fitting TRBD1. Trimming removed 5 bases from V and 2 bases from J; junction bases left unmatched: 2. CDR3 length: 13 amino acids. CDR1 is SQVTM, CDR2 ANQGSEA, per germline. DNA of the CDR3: TGCAGCGTTCGGGACAGCAACACCGGGGAGCTGTTTTTT. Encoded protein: CSVRDSNTGELFF.

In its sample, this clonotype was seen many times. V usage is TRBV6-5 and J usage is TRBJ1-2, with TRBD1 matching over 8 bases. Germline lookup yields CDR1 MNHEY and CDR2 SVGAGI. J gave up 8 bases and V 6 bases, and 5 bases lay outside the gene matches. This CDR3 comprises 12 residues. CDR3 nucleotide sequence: TGTGCCAGCAGCTTGGACAGGGAAGGCTACACCTTC. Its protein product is CASSLDREGYTF.

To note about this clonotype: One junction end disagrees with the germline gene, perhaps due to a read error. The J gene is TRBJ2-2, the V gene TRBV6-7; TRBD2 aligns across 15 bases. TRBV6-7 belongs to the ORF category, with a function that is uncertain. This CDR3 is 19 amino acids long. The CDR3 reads CASSQSRTSGRENTGELFF. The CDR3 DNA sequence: TGCGCCAGCAGTCAATCCAGGACTAGCGGGAGGGAGAACACCGGGGAGCTGTTTTTT.

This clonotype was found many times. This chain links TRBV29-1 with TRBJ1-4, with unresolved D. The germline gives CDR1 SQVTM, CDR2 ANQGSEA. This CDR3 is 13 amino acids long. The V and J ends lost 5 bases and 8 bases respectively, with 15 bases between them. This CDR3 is CSVLPRTAEKLFF. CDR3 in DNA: TGCAGCGTTCTACCTCGGACGGCAGAAAAACTGTTTTTT.

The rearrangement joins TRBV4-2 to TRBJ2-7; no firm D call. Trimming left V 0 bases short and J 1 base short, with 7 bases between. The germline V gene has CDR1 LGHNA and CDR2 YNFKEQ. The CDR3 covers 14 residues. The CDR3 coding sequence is TGTGCCAGCAGCCAAGAGCCGGTATCCTACGAGCAGTACTTC. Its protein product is CASSQEPVSYEQYF.

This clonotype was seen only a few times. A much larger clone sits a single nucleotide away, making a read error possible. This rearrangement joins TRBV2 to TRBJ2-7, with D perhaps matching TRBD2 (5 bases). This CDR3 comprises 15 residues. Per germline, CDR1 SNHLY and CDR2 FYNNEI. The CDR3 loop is CASNEESGLLYEQYF. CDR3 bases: TGTGCCAGCAATGAAGAGAGTGGACTCCTCTACGAGCAGTACTTC.

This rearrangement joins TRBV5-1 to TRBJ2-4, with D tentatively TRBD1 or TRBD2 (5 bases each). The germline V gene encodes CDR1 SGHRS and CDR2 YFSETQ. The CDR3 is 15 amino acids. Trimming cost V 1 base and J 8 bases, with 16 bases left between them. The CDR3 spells CASSLSHGTRDIQYF. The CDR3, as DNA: TGCGCCAGCAGCTTGTCCCACGGGACGAGGGACATTCAGTACTTC.

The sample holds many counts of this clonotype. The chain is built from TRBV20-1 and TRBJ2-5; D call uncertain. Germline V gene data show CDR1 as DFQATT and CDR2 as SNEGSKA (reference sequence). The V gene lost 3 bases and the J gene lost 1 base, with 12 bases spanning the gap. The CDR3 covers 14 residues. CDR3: CSASTLTSQETQYF. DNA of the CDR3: TGCAGTGCTAGTACCCTTACGTCCCAAGAGACCCAGTACTTC.

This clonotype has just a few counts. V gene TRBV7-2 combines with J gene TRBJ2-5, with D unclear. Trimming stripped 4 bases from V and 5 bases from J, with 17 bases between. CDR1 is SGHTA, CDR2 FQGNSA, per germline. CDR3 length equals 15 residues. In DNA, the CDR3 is TGTGCCAGCAGCTCCCTTGACGGGTTCATTGAGACCCAGTACTTC. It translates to CASSSLDGFIETQYF.

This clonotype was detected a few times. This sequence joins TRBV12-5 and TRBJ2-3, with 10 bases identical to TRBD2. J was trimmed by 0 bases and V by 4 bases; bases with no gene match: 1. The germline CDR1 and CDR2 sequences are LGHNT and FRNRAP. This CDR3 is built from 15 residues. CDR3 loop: CASGWTSGSTDTQYF. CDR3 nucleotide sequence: TGTGCTAGTGGTTGGACTAGCGGTAGCACAGATACGCAGTATTTT.

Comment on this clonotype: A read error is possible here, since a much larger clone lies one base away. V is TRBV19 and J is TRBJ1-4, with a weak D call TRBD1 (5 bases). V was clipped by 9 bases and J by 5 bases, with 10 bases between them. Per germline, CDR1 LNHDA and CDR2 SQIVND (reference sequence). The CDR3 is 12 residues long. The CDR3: CARSRGNEKLFF. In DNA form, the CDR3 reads TGTGCCAGGAGTCGGGGGAATGAAAAACTGTTTTTT.

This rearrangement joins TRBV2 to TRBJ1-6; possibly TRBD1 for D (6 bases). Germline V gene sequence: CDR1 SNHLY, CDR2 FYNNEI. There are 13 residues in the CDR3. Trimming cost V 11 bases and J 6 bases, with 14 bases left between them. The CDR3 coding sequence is TGTGCCGTACACAGGGACCCTAATTCACCCCTCCACTTT. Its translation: CAVHRDPNSPLHF.

The DNA for the CDR3 is TGTGCCACCAGCGGGGCCTGGACGGGCGTTGGTGGGACCCAGTACTTC. Translation gives CATSGAWTGVGGTQYF. The V and J genes are TRBV15 and TRBJ2-7; TRBD1 might be the D (5 bases). TRBJ2-5 explains the end of the DNA better; the J call may be wrong. Looked up from germline, CDR1 is LNHNV and CDR2 is YYDKDF (reference sequence). This CDR3 region has 16 residues.

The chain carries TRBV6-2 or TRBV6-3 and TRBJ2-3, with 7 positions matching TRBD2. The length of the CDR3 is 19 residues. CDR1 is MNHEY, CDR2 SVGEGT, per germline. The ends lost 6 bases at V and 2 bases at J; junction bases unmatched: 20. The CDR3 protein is CASSNNRAGRDRNTDTQYF. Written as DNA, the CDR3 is TGTGCCAGCAGCAACAACCGAGCGGGACGTGACAGAAACACAGATACGCAGTATTTT.

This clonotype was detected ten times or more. CDR3 residues: CASSFGTPEMETQYF. The DNA of the CDR3 is TGCGCCAGCAGCTTCGGGACCCCGGAAATGGAGACCCAGTACTTC. J is TRBJ2-5 and V is TRBV5-1; D possibly matches TRBD1 or TRBD2 (5 bases each). CDR1 SGHRS and CDR2 YFSETQ come from the germline V gene. The CDR3 totals 15 residues. V was clipped by 2 bases and J by 5 bases, with 16 bases between them.

The CDR3 loop is CAGTMGQIYGYTF. The CDR3 nucleotides are TGTGCCGGCACCATGGGGCAGATCTATGGCTACACCTTC. The chain combines TRBV28 with TRBJ1-2; possible D gene TRBD1, 5 bases. Deletions cut 11 bases from V and 4 bases from J, with 17 bases between. The CDR3 runs to 13 residues. Germline V gene data show CDR1 as MDHEN and CDR2 as SYDVKM.

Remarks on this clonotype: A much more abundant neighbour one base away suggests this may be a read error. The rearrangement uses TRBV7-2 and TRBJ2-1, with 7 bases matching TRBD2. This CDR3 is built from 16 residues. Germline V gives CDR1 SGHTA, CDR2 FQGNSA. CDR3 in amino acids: CASSLAGNLAANDQFF. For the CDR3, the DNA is TGTGCCAGCAGCTTAGCGGGGAATCTAGCGGCCAATGATCAGTTCTTC.

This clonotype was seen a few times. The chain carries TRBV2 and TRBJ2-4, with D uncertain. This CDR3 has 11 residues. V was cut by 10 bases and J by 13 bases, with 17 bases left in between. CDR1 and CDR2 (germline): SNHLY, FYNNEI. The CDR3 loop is CATLSGDEQYF. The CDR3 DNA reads TGTGCCACCCTGTCTGGGGATGAGCAGTACTTC.

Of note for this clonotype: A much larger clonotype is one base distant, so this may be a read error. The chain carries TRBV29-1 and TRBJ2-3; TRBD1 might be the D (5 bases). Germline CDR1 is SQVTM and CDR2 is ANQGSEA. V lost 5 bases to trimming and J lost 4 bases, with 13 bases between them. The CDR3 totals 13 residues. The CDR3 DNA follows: TGCAGCGTTCCCTCGACAGCCGCAGATACGCAGTATTTT. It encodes CSVPSTAADTQYF.

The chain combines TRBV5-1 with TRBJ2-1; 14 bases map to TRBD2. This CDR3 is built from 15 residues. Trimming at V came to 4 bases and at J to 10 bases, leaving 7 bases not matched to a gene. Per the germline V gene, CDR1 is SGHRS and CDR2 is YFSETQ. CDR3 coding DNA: TGCGCCAGCAGCGGGGGACTAGCGGGGGCCGTGGAGCAGTTCTTC. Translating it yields CASSGGLAGAVEQFF.

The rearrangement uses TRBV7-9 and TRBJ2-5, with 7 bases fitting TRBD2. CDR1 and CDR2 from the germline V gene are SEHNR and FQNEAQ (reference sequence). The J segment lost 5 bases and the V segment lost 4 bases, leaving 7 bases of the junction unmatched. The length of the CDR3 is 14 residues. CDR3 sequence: CASSSGTTLETQYF. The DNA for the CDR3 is TGTGCCAGCAGCTCCGGGACTACCCTTGAGACCCAGTACTTC.

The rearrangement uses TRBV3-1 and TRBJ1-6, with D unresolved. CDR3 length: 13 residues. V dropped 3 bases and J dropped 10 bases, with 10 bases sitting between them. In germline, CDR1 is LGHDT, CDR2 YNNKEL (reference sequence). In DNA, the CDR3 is TGTGCCAGCAGCCATGGAGAATCGTCACCCCTCCACTTT. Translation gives CASSHGESSPLHF.

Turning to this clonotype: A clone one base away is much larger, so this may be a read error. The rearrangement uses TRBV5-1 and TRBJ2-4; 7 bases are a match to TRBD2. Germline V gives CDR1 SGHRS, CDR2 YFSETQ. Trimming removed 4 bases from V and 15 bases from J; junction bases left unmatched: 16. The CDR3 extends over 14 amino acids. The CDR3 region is CASSPEVALRERYF. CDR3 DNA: TGCGCCAGCAGCCCGGAGGTGGCTTTGCGGGAGCGGTACTTC.

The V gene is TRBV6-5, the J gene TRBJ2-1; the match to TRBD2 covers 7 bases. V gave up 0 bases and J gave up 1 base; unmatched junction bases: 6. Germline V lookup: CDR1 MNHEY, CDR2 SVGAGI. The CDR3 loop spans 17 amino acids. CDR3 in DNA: TGTGCCAGCAGTTACTCGGTTGGCGGGAGTTCCTACAATGAGCAGTTCTTC. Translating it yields CASSYSVGGSSYNEQFF.

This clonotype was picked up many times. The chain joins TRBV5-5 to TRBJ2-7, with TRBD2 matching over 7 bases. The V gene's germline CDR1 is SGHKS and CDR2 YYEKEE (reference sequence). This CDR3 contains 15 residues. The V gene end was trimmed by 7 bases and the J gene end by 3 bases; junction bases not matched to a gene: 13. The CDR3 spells CASQSGAGIFYEQYF. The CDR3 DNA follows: TGTGCCAGCCAGTCGGGAGCGGGGATCTTCTACGAGCAGTACTTC.

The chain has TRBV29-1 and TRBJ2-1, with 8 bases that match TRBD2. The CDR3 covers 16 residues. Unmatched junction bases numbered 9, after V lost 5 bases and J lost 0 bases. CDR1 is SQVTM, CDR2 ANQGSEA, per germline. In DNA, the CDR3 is TGCAGCGTTCCCGGGGGGGGCTTCGCCTCCTACAATGAGCAGTTCTTC. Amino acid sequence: CSVPGGGFASYNEQFF.